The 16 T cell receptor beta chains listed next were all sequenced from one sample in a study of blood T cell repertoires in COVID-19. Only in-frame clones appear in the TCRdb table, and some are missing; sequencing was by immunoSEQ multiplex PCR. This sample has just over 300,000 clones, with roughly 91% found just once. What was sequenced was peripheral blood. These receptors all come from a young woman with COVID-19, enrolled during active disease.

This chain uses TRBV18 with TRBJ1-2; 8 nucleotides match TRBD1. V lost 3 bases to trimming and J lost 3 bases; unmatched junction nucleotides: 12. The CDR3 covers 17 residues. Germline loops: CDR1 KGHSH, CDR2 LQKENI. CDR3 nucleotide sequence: TGTGCCAGCTCACCCTCCCGACAGGGGAAAATCGACTATGGCTACACCTTC. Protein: CASSPSRQGKIDYGYTF.

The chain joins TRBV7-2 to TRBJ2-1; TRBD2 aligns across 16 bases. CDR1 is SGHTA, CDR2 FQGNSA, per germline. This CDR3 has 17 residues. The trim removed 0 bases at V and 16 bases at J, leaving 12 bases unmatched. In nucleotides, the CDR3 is TGTGCCAGCAGCTTAGCTTCACCCGGGACTAGCGGGGGGGCCTGTTTCTTC. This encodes CASSLASPGTSGGACFF.

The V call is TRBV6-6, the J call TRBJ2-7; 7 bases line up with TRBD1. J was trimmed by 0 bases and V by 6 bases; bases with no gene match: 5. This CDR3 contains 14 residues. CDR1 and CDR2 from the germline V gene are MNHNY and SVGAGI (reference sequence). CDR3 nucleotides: TGTGCCAGCAGCGAGGGACAGAGCTCCTACGAGCAGTACGTC. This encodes CASSEGQSSYEQYV.

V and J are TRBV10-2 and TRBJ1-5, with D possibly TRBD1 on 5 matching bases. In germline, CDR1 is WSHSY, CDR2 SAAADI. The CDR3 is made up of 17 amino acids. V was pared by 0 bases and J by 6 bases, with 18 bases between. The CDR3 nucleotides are TGCGCCAGCAGTGAGTCTACAGGTTCCCCACGTCGTCAGCCCCAGCATTTT. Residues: CASSESTGSPRRQPQHF.

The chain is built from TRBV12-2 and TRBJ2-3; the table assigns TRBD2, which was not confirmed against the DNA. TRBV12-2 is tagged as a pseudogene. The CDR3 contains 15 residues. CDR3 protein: CASRPPGGGTDTQYF. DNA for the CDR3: TGTGCAAGTCGCCCCCCGGGGGGGGGCACAGATACGCAGTATTTT.

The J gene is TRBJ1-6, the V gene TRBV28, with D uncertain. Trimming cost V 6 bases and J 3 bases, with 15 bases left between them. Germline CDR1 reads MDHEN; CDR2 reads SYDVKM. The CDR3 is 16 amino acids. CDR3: CASRITGNYYNSPLHF. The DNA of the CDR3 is TGTGCCAGCAGGATTACGGGAAACTACTATAATTCACCCCTCCACTTT.

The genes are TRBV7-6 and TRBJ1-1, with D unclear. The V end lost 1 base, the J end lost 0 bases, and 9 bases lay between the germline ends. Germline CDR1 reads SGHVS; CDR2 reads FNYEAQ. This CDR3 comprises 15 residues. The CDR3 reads CASSLEAEMNTEAFF. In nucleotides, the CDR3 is TGTGCCAGCAGCTTAGAAGCCGAGATGAACACTGAAGCTTTCTTT.

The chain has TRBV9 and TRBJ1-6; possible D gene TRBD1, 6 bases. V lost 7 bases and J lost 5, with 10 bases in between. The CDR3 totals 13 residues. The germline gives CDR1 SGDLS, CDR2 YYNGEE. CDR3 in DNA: TGTGCCAGCGGGGGCATCGATAATTCACCCCTCCACTTT. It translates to CASGGIDNSPLHF.

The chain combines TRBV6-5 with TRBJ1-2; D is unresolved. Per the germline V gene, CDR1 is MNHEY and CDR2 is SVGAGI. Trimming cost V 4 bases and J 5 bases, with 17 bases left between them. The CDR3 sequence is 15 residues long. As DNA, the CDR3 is TGTGCCAGCAGTTGGGCTGCAATCCCTGATTATGGCTACACCTTC. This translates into CASSWAAIPDYGYTF.

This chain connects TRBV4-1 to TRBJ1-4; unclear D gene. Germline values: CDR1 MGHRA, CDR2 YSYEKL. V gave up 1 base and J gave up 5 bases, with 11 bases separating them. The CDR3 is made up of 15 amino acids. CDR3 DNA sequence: TGCGCCAGCAGCCAAGCCCCGGGATCCAATGAAAAACTGTTTTTT. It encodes CASSQAPGSNEKLFF.

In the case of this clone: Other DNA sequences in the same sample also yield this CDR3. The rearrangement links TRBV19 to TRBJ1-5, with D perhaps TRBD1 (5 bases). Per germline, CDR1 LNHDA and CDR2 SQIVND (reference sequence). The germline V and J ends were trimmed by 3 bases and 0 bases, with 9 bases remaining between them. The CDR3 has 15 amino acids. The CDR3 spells CASSIGGYSNQPQHF. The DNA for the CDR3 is TGTGCCAGTAGTATTGGGGGGTATAGCAATCAGCCCCAGCATTTT.

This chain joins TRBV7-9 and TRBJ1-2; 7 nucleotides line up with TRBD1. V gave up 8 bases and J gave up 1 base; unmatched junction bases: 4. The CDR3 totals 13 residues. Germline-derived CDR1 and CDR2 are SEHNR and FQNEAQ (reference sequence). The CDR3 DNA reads TGTGCCAGCCAGGGACAGAATAACTATGGCTACACCTTC. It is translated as CASQGQNNYGYTF.

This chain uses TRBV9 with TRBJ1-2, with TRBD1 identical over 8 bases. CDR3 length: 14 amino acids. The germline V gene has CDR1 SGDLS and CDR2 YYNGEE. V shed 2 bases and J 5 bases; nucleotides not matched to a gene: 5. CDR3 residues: CASSVGQGNYGYTF. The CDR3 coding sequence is TGTGCCAGCAGCGTTGGACAGGGCAATTATGGCTACACCTTC.

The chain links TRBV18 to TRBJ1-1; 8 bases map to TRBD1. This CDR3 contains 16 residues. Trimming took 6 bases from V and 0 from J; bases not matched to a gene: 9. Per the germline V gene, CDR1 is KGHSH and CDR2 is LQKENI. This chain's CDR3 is CASSTGTGSLNTEAFF. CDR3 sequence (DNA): TGTGCCAGCTCGACCGGGACAGGATCGTTGAACACTGAAGCTTTCTTT.

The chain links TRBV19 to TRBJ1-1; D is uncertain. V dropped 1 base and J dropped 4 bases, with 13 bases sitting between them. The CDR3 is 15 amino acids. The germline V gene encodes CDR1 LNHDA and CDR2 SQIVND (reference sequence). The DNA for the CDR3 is TGTGCCAGTAGTATAGGGGCGGGTTTGAGCACTGAAGCTTTCTTT. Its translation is CASSIGAGLSTEAFF.

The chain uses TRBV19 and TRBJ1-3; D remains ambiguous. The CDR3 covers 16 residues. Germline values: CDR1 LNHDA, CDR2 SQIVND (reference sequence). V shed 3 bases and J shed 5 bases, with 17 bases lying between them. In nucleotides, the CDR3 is TGTGCCAGTAGTATCTACATGCCGGGAGGAAGAAACACCATATATTTT. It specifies CASSIYMPGGRNTIYF.